This T cell receptor beta chain was recovered during a study of CD8 T cells in ankylosing spondylitis. TCRdb re-analysed the 5' RACE reads in MiXCR, keeping a single row per CDR3 protein. The table has some 250,000 distinct CDR3 sequences, more than 20% seen once. V was trimmed by 1 base and J by 1 base, leaving 20 bases between them. Germline V gives CDR1 LNHNV, CDR2 YYDKDF (reference sequence). The CDR3 has 19 amino acids. This clonotype was seen many times. The material sequenced was blood, either unsorted or a sorted T cell fraction (not recorded which). This clonotype was sampled from a male donor with ankylosing spondylitis or in good health (not recorded which). V and J are TRBV15 and TRBJ2-4; TRBD1 might be the D (6 bases). This CDR3 reads CATSRGYRAIQGAKNIQYF. As DNA, the CDR3 is TGTGCCACCAGCAGAGGCTACAGGGCCATCCAGGGGGCCAAAAACATTCAGTACTTC.